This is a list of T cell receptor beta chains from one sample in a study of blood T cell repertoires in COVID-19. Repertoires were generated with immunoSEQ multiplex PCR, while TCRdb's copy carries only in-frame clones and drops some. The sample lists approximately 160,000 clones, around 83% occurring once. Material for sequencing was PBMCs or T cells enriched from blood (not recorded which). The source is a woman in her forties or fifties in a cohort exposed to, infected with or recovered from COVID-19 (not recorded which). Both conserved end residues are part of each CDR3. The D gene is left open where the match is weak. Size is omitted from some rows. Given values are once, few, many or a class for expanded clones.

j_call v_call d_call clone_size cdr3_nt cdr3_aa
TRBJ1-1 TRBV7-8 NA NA TGTGCCAGCAGCTTATATGCACTGGGCAGCCGAAGCACTGAAGCTTTCTTT CASSLYALGSRSTEAFF
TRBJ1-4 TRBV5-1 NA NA TGCGCCAGCAGCTTGGCAAGCGGCGGAGATGAAAAACTGTTTTTT CASSLASGGDEKLFF
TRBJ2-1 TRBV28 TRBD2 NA TGTGCCAGCAGTTCCACGCTAGCGGGTCAGCGGTTCTTC CASSSTLAGQRFF
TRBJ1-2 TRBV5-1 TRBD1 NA TGCGCCAGCAGCCCCGGGACAGGGAAAGATAACTATGGCTACACCTTC CASSPGTGKDNYGYTF
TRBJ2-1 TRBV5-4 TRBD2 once TGTGCCAGCAGCCTACCTGGGACTAGCGGGGGGGCGTACAATGAGCAGTTCTTC CASSLPGTSGGAYNEQFF
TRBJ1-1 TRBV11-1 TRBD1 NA TGTGCCAGCAGCCTCCAGGGGGTGAACACTGAAGCTTTCTTT CASSLQGVNTEAFF
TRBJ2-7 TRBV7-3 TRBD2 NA TGTGCCAGCAGCTTAACTACTAGCGCCGAGCAGTACTTC CASSLTTSAEQYF
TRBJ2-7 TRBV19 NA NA TGTGCCAGTAGCCACAGGGAGGGCGAGCAGTACTTC CASSHREGEQYF
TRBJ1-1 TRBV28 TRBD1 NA TGTGCCAGCAGTTTATACAGGGGGGTCTCGGGCACTGAAGCTTTCTTT CASSLYRGVSGTEAFF
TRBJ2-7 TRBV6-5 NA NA TGTGCCAGCAGTTACTCGCTACAGACCTACGAGCAGTACTTC CASSYSLQTYEQYF
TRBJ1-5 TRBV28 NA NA TGTGCCAGCAGTGATGAGTCATGGGAGGTCAGCAATCAGCCCCAGCATTTT CASSDESWEVSNQPQHF
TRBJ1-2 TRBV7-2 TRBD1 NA TGTGCCAGCAGCTTAGATACGGGACAGGGGCGCGGCTACACCTTC CASSLDTGQGRGYTF
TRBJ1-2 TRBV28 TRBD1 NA TGTGCCAGCAGCCCGGGACAGAACTATGGCTACACCTTC CASSPGQNYGYTF
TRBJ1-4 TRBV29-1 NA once TGCAGCGCTCTTAATGAAAAACTGTTTTTT CSALNEKLFF
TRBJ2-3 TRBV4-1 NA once TGCGCCAGCAGCCAAGATTACGGTTACGGGCAGGGCCCTTATACGCAGTATTTT CASSQDYGYGQGPYTQYF
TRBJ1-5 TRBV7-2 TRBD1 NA TGTGCCAGCAGCTCAGGGGGTTTCAATCAGCCCCAGCATTTT CASSSGGFNQPQHF
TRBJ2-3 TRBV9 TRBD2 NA TGTGCCAGCAGCGTGGGGGGGTCCTTCACAGATACGCAGTATTTT CASSVGGSFTDTQYF